The 14 T cell receptor beta chains below come from one sample, sequenced in a study of a mutant IDH1 vaccine in newly diagnosed glioma. These receptors lack a known antigen. Measured with immunoSEQ multiplex PCR; TCRdb has only the in-frame clones, and not every one. Of approximately 41,000 clones in the sample, approximately 90% were seen once. Time point described: week 23, last vaccination. Doses comprised 300 ug of mutant IDH1 20-mer peptide each, plus topical imiquimod. The sample consisted of PBMCs, taken from a glioma patient whose treatment included an IDH1 peptide vaccine. Receptors originate from a middle-aged man with glioma.

The V and J genes are TRBV29-1 and TRBJ1-5; D remains ambiguous. The CDR3 sequence is 13 residues long. Deletions cut 5 bases from V and 1 base from J, with 9 bases between. Per the germline V gene, CDR1 is SQVTM and CDR2 is ANQGSEA. CDR3 in amino acids: CSVMDGSNQPQHF. In nucleotides, the CDR3 is TGCAGCGTTATGGACGGGAGCAATCAGCCCCAGCATTTT. The full variable domain, in which reference TRBV29-1 and TRBJ1-5 provide the parts outside the CDR3, is SAVISQKPSRDICQRGTSLTIQCQVDSQVTMMFWYRQQPGQSLTLIATANQGSEATYESGFVIDKFPISRPNLTFSTLTVSNMSPEDSSIYLCSVMDGSNQPQHFGDGTRLSIL.

This rearrangement joins TRBV27 to TRBJ1-6; 8 bases are shared with TRBD1. V shed 0 bases and J 2 bases; nucleotides not matched to a gene: 3. Germline CDR1 and CDR2: MNHEY and SMNVEV (reference sequence). This CDR3 is built from 17 residues. CDR3 in DNA: TGTGCCAGCAGTTTATCGGCAGGGGGCGCCTATAATTCACCCCTCCACTTT. This translates into CASSLSAGGAYNSPLHF.

The CDR3 DNA reads as TGTGCCAGCAGATCAGGGACAGGCACTGAAGCTTTCTTT. It codes for CASRSGTGTEAFF. V gene TRBV2 combines with J gene TRBJ1-1; TRBD1 matches 8 bases. J lost 4 bases, V lost 6 bases, and 4 bases had no gene match. CDR1 and CDR2 (germline): SNHLY, FYNNEI. The CDR3 is 13 amino acids.

The chain carries TRBV5-4 and TRBJ1-1; weak D call: TRBD1 (5 bases). The CDR3 contains 15 residues. CDR1 is SGHNT, CDR2 YYREEE, per germline (reference sequence). V lost 0 bases, J lost 7 bases, and 16 bases lay in between. Here the CDR3 DNA reads TGTGCCAGCAGCTTGGCAGGACACGGGATTGGTGAAGCTTTCTTT. As protein: CASSLAGHGIGEAFF.

This sequence joins TRBV9 and TRBJ2-2, with TRBD2 as a possible D gene (7 bases). Germline CDR1 reads SGDLS; CDR2 reads YYNGEE. There are 18 residues in the CDR3. Trimming shortened V by 3 bases and J by 0 bases, and 18 bases separated the two germline ends. CDR3 DNA sequence: TGTGCCAGCAGCGCCAGAGGTGGCGGGGGCGCGAACACCGGGGAGCTGTTTTTT. This codes for CASSARGGGGANTGELFF.

CDR3 bases: TGTGCCAGTAGTAATGCACTAGCGGGGCATGAGACCCAGTACTTC. Translating gives CASSNALAGHETQYF. J is TRBJ2-5 and V is TRBV19, with 10 bases fitting TRBD2. V was clipped by 4 bases and J by 5 bases; unmatched bases: 7. The germline V gene has CDR1 LNHDA and CDR2 SQIVND (reference sequence). The CDR3 totals 15 residues.

The genes are TRBV9 and TRBJ2-1; 11 positions agree with TRBD2. Per germline, CDR1 SGDLS and CDR2 YYNGEE. This CDR3 spans 17 amino acids. J was trimmed by 4 bases and V by 5 bases; bases with no gene match: 11. CDR3 residues: CASRATTSGVGYNEQFF. The CDR3 nucleotides read TGTGCCAGCAGGGCGACGACTAGCGGGGTTGGATACAATGAGCAGTTCTTC. The full variable domain, with the rest looked up from reference TRBV9 and TRBJ2-1, is DSGVTQTPKHLITATGQRVTLRCSPRSGDLSVYWYQQSLDQGLQFLIQYYNGEERAKGNILERFSAQQFPDLHSELNLSSLELGDSALYFCASRATTSGVGYNEQFFGPGTRLTVL.

The chain has TRBV21-1 and TRBJ2-7; TRBD1, as called in the table, went unchecked against the DNA. TRBV21-1 is a pseudogene segment. There are 14 residues in the CDR3. The CDR3 loop reads CASSEDRGRYEQYF. The CDR3 region has the DNA TGTGCCAGCAGCGAAGACAGGGGGCGATACGAGCAGTACTTC.

V usage is TRBV4-1 and J usage is TRBJ2-1, with D possibly matching TRBD2 (6 bases). The CDR3 consists of 17 residues. Trimming took off 2 bases at V and 4 bases at J, with 18 bases between the two ends. Germline V gives CDR1 MGHRA, CDR2 YSYEKL. DNA of the CDR3: TGCGCCAGCAGCCAAAGAATCGGGGGACGGGGTTACAATGAGCAGTTCTTC. This gives the protein CASSQRIGGRGYNEQFF.

The J gene is TRBJ2-1, the V gene TRBV7-9; D not certain. Trimming left V 5 bases short and J 6 bases short, with 11 bases between. CDR3 size: 13 residues. Per germline, CDR1 SEHNR and CDR2 FQNEAQ (reference sequence). CDR3 sequence reads: CASSPHPSNEQFF. The CDR3 DNA follows: TGTGCCAGCAGCCCCCACCCTAGCAATGAGCAGTTCTTC. The full variable domain, rest sourced from reference TRBV7-9 and TRBJ2-1, is DTGVSQNPRHKITKRGQNVTFRCDPISEHNRLYWYRQTLGQGPEFLTYFQNEAQLEKSRLLSDRFSAERPKGSFSTLEIQRTEQGDSAMYLCASSPHPSNEQFFGPGTRLTVL.

CDR3 region: CASSPGLAGGLAKNIQYF. CDR3 sequence (DNA): TGTGCCAGCAGCCCCGGGCTAGCGGGGGGTCTAGCCAAAAACATTCAGTACTTC. The rearrangement joins TRBV7-9 to TRBJ2-4; 11 bases are a match to TRBD2. Germline lookup yields CDR1 SEHNR and CDR2 FQNEAQ (reference sequence). With 5 bases clipped from V and 0 bases from J, the junction kept 9 bases outside the gene matches. The CDR3 is 18 residues long.

This clone was seen more than once but under ten times. This chain links TRBV4-2 with TRBJ1-6; perhaps TRBD1 as D (6 bases). Germline assignment: CDR1 LGHNA and CDR2 YNFKEQ. This CDR3 comprises 14 residues. Trimming took 3 bases from V and 10 from J, leaving 13 bases between them. CDR3 sequence: CASSQAYRDSPLHF. The CDR3 DNA reads TGTGCCAGCAGCCAGGCTTACAGGGACTCACCCCTCCACTTT.

The J gene is TRBJ1-2, the V gene TRBV5-1; D is possibly TRBD1 (5 bases). Germline V gives CDR1 SGHRS, CDR2 YFSETQ. The CDR3 extends over 14 amino acids. The V gene lost 5 bases and the J gene lost 8 bases, with 19 bases spanning the gap. CDR3 in DNA: TGCGCCAGCAGACGAGACAGCTTGATGGTGGGCTACACCTTC. Its translation: CASRRDSLMVGYTF.

This chain connects TRBV2 to TRBJ2-1; 9 bases align to TRBD2. The CDR3 is 13 residues long. V lost 6 bases, J lost 9 bases, and 6 bases stayed unmatched. Germline V gene data show CDR1 as SNHLY and CDR2 as FYNNEI. As DNA, the CDR3 is TGTGCCAGCAGGAGGCGGGAGGGAGGTGAGCAGTTCTTC. This sequence encodes CASRRREGGEQFF.